This T cell receptor (beta chain) was recovered during a study of control samples from healthy donors and cancer patients. V lost 4 bases and J lost 4, with 13 bases in between. The CDR3 totals 14 residues. The germline gives CDR1 SNHLY, CDR2 FYNNEI. This table comes from immunoSEQ multiplex PCR, and its TCRdb copy is limited to in-frame clones, with some not included. This table holds 130,000 to 150,000 clones, around 94% found once. The J gene is TRBJ1-2, the V gene TRBV2; D is undetermined. This receptor was identified in a man aged 55 to 70 with colorectal cancer. The sequenced sample was PBMCs. This chain's CDR3 is CASSVGVPGYGYTF. As DNA, the CDR3 is TGTGCCAGCAGTGTTGGGGTACCCGGCTATGGCTACACCTTC.